The clone carrying this T cell receptor beta chain was detected only a few times. Its antigen is as yet unknown. This sample is part of a study of T cells in Graves' hyperthyroidism and ophthalmopathy. As for the study in general: Specimen type is peripheral blood, collected at initial diagnosis prior to any treatment.

Broader study findings: The model anticipated ophthalmopathy a median about 6.5 months pre-onset.

Amplified TCR beta CDR3 regions derived from RNA transcripts. Using the HTBI primer set, a first-round RT-PCR was run on the TCR CDR3. TCRdb used MiXCR to reprocess the multiplex PCR reads, holding one entry per CDR3 protein. The table has around 720,000 distinct CDR3 sequences, approximately 40% seen once. Germline V lookup: CDR1 KGHDR, CDR2 SFDVKD. V lost 3 bases, J lost 12 bases, and 8 bases lay in between. The CDR3 is 11 amino acids. Patients aged 18 to 65 had newly diagnosed hyperthyroidism of under 2 months' duration. This clonotype was sampled from a woman in her thirties or forties with Graves' hyperthyroidism. V is TRBV24-1 and J is TRBJ2-1; weak D call: TRBD1 (5 bases). Sample: blood. DNA of the CDR3: TGTGCCACCAGTGATCCGCAGGGGCAGTTCTTC. This translates into CATSDPQGQFF.